The present entry profiles one T cell receptor (beta chain) with its context. Its antigen is currently unknown. This sample was included in a study of post-analysis software for immune sequencing data. The wider study: Disease courses included relapsing-remitting, secondary progressive and progressive-relapsing multiple sclerosis. Findings and caveats of the study: Patients used about 5 TRBV segments, including TRBV5-6, TRBV5-1 and TRBV20-1, more often than controls. Clustering by F measure revealed strong co-clustering among samples prepared together in one batch. Versus controls, multiple sclerosis patients showed significantly lower diversity (normalized Chao1).

The CDR3 length is 20 residues. CDR1 is SEHNR and CDR2 is FQNEAQ in the germline V gene (reference sequence). Unique molecular identifiers tagged the TCR beta cDNA libraries. From about 0.98 to 11 million T cells, 400,000 to 650,000 cDNA molecules were obtained. TCRdb passed the PCR reads through MiXCR, listing each CDR3 protein once. Among more than 450,000 distinct CDR3 sequences listed, around 40% were seen once. The specimen was blood. This chain connects TRBV7-9 to TRBJ2-4; D tentatively reads TRBD1 or TRBD2 (5 bases each). TRBJ2-7 matches the DNA end more closely, so the J call is doubtful. The clonotype comes from a girl aged 5 to 17 with multiple sclerosis. The CDR3, as DNA: TGTGCCAGCAGCTTCGTCTTCCGAAGCGGACAAGCCCTTCCCTTCTACGAGCAGTACTTC. It is translated as CASSFVFRSGQALPFYEQYF.